Below, 24 T cell receptor beta chains from the same sample are listed, as sequenced in a study of blood T cells in healthy people across ages. Sample-barcoded 5' priming and a J-beta primer mix drove a second PCR of 7 to 11 cycles. TCRdb processed the 5' RACE reads anew with MiXCR; each CDR3 protein has one entry. Of about 640,000 distinct CDR3 sequences in the sample, 58% are singletons; the top ten hold 30% to 45%. The sample was blood. These TCRs come from a man in his sixties in good health.

This chain uses TRBV24-1 with TRBJ2-1, with 13 bases fitting TRBD2. The CDR3 runs 16 residues. Germline CDR1 and CDR2: KGHDR and SFDVKD. J was trimmed by 7 bases and V by 3 bases; bases with no gene match: 5. The CDR3, as DNA: TGTGCCACCAGTGATACGGGACTAGCGGGGCGAAATGAGCAGTTCTTC. Protein: CATSDTGLAGRNEQFF.

Notes on this clonotype: An end of the junction does not agree with germline; a read error may underlie this. The gene calls are TRBV20-1 and TRBJ2-5; 7 nucleotides align to TRBD1. CDR1 and CDR2 (germline): DFQATT, SNEGSKA (reference sequence). The CDR3 has 14 amino acids. The CDR3 here is CSARPGQPQGTQYF. CDR3 nucleotides: TGCAGTGCTAGGCCGGGACAGCCGCAAGGGACCCAGTACTTC.

Only a few counts were recorded for this clonotype. CDR3 loop: CASSRVASGVDTQYF. CDR3 nucleotide sequence: TGTGCCAGCTCGAGGGTGGCTAGCGGGGTAGATACGCAGTATTTT. V and J are TRBV12-3 or TRBV12-4 and TRBJ2-3, with 9 nucleotides matching TRBD2. Germline trimming cut 8 bases from V and 5 bases from J; bases unmatched to any gene: 11. The CDR3 is 15 amino acids.

This chain links TRBV28 with TRBJ1-2; D gene ambiguous. Germline CDR1 and CDR2: MDHEN and SYDVKM. The CDR3 is 13 amino acids. With 5 bases removed from V and 4 bases from J, the gap between germline ends came to 11 bases. CDR3 nucleotide sequence: TGTGCCAGCAGTCCCCACAGCGGCTATGGCTACACCTTC. Amino acids: CASSPHSGYGYTF.

A few counts support this clonotype. This chain uses TRBV7-9 with TRBJ1-4, with 8 positions matching TRBD1. This CDR3 spans 15 amino acids. The V gene's germline CDR1 is SEHNR and CDR2 FQNEAQ (reference sequence). Germline trimming cut 1 base from V and 4 bases from J; bases unmatched to any gene: 2. The CDR3 DNA follows: TGTGCCAGCAGCTTAGGGGGACAGGATAATGAAAAACTGTTTTTT. This sequence encodes CASSLGGQDNEKLFF.

This clonotype has just one count. The chain has TRBV20-1 and TRBJ1-4, with TRBD1 identical over 8 bases. The germline V gene encodes CDR1 DFQATT and CDR2 SNEGSKA (reference sequence). The CDR3 runs 15 residues. Trimming at V came to 2 bases and at J to 8 bases, leaving 10 bases not matched to a gene. DNA for the CDR3: TGCAGTGCTAGAACGCCCGGGACAGGTTGGGAAAAACTGTTTTTT. It codes for CSARTPGTGWEKLFF.

The V call is TRBV5-5, the J call TRBJ2-3; no firm D call. Germline lookup yields CDR1 SGHKS and CDR2 YYEKEE (reference sequence). V lost 0 bases and J lost 9, with 11 bases in between. The CDR3 length is 13 residues. This CDR3 reads CASSLELETTQYF. The CDR3 nucleotides read TGTGCCAGCAGCTTGGAGTTGGAGACAACGCAGTATTTT. Filled out from reference TRBV5-5 and TRBJ2-3, the complete variable domain reads DAGVTQSPTHLIKTRGQQVTLRCSPISGHKSVSWYQQVLGQGPQFIFQYYEKEERGRGNFPDRFSARQFPNYSSELNVNALLLGDSALYLCASSLELETTQYFGPGTRLTVL.

The genes are TRBV10-3 and TRBJ2-1; D unclear. Germline lookup yields CDR1 ENHRY and CDR2 SYGVKD. This CDR3 is 13 amino acids long. The V and J ends lost 4 bases and 3 bases respectively, with 7 bases between them. The CDR3 DNA is TGTGCCATCAGTGGTTCCAACTACAATGAGCAGTTCTTC. This encodes CAISGSNYNEQFF.

This chain links TRBV28 with TRBJ1-2, with D perhaps matching TRBD1 (6 bases). The CDR3 spans 13 residues. Germline CDR1 is MDHEN and CDR2 is SYDVKM. Trimming cost V 6 bases and J 5 bases, with 13 bases left between them. The CDR3 DNA reads as TGTGCCAGCAGAACTTTTCAGGGGTATGGCTACACCTTC. Translated: CASRTFQGYGYTF.

The chain employs TRBV6-1 and TRBJ2-3, with D possibly TRBD2 on 5 matching bases. Germline CDR1 and CDR2: MNHNS and SASEGT. The CDR3 is 13 residues long. V was trimmed by 8 bases and J by 3 bases, leaving 12 bases between them. The CDR3 DNA sequence: TGTGCCAGCGCGGGCAGACCGACAGATACGCAGTATTTT. Amino acid sequence: CASAGRPTDTQYF.

Many counts were recorded for this clonotype. The rearrangement links TRBV28 to TRBJ2-6, with D possibly being TRBD1 (5 bases). The CDR3 runs to 17 residues. The germline gives CDR1 MDHEN, CDR2 SYDVKM. V was cut by 1 base and J by 2 bases, with 12 bases left in between. The CDR3 region has the DNA TGTGCCAGCAGTTTATCAGCTCAGGGTCCTGGGGCCAACGTCCTGACTTTC. This translates into CASSLSAQGPGANVLTF.

The V and J genes are TRBV9 and TRBJ2-3; D might be TRBD1 (5 bases). This CDR3 has 20 residues. The germline V gene has CDR1 SGDLS and CDR2 YYNGEE. V dropped 0 bases and J dropped 2 bases, with 25 bases sitting between them. CDR3 DNA: TGTGCCAGCAGCGTAGGGGGCGGTTACTTCACTGGTGGTTTCACAGATACGCAGTATTTT. This translates into CASSVGGGYFTGGFTDTQYF.

The chain uses TRBV9 and TRBJ1-2; tentative D call: TRBD1 (5 bases). The CDR3 runs 14 residues. Germline lookup yields CDR1 SGDLS and CDR2 YYNGEE. V was clipped by 0 bases and J by 6 bases, with 12 bases between them. Here the CDR3 reads CASSVEFLGDGYTF. CDR3 nucleotides: TGTGCCAGCAGCGTAGAATTTCTGGGGGATGGCTACACCTTC.

The chain has TRBV2 and TRBJ2-1, with 7 bases matching TRBD2. Trimming took 9 bases from V and 9 from J; bases not matched to a gene: 11. Germline assignment: CDR1 SNHLY and CDR2 FYNNEI. This CDR3 has 13 residues. The CDR3 here is CASKGLGGGEQFF. The CDR3 region has the DNA TGTGCCAGTAAAGGATTGGGGGGGGGTGAGCAGTTCTTC. Supplemented by reference TRBV2 and TRBJ2-1, the full variable domain reads EPEVTQTPSHQVTQMGQEVILRCVPISNHLYFYWYRQILGQKVEFLVSFYNNEISEKSEIFDDQFSVERPDGSNFTLKIRSTKLEDSAMYFCASKGLGGGEQFFGPGTRLTVL.

This chain uses TRBV7-9 with TRBJ1-6; weak D call: TRBD1 (5 bases). From germline, CDR1 is SEHNR and CDR2 FQNEAQ (reference sequence). Trimming took off 5 bases at V and 7 bases at J, with 15 bases between the two ends. The CDR3 is made up of 15 amino acids. CDR3 sequence reads: CASSRAGTANSPLHF. The CDR3 nucleotides are TGTGCCAGCAGCCGTGCGGGGACGGCAAATTCACCCCTCCACTTT.

The V gene is TRBV6-1, the J gene TRBJ2-2; 7 bases agree with TRBD1. This CDR3 region has 15 residues. V shed 7 bases, J shed 0 bases, and the junction held 5 bases outside the gene matches. CDR1 and CDR2 from the germline V gene are MNHNS and SASEGT. CDR3 DNA sequence: TGTGCCAGCAACCCGGGACAGCCGAACACCGGGGAGCTGTTTTTT. This encodes CASNPGQPNTGELFF.

This clonotype was found a few times. The chain recombines TRBV10-3 with TRBJ2-1, with D unresolved. The CDR3 is 15 residues long. Trimming removed 2 bases at V and 7 bases at J, with 15 bases between. Germline assignment: CDR1 ENHRY and CDR2 SYGVKD. As DNA, the CDR3 is TGTGCCATCAGTGAGCTACGCTCAGACGTAAATGAGCAGTTCTTC. Amino acid sequence: CAISELRSDVNEQFF.

V usage is TRBV7-2 and J usage is TRBJ2-5; D might be TRBD2 (7 bases). The ends were cut back, 1 base at V and 5 bases at J, with 11 bases in the middle. The CDR3 is 14 residues long. Germline CDR1 and CDR2: SGHTA and FQGNSA. The CDR3 DNA follows: TGTGCCAGCAGCTTAGAGGGGGGGTCTGAGACCCAGTACTTC. Its protein product is CASSLEGGSETQYF.

CDR3 loop: CASSRYGVEIRGQGGNTIYF. The CDR3 DNA reads TGCGCCAGCAGCAGATACGGTGTGGAAATAAGGGGGCAAGGTGGAAACACCATATATTTT. The chain joins TRBV4-1 to TRBJ1-3; 7 bases are shared with TRBD1. The V segment lost 5 bases and the J segment 3 bases; nucleotides outside the gene matches: 22. CDR1 MGHRA and CDR2 YSYEKL come from the germline V gene. This CDR3 is 20 amino acids long.

The gene calls are TRBV3-1 and TRBJ2-7; TRBD2 agrees at 9 bases. After removal of 2 bases from V and 1 base from J, the junction contained 3 bases not matched to a gene. CDR3 length: 15 residues. Germline CDR1 reads LGHDT; CDR2 reads YNNKEL (reference sequence). The CDR3 is CASSQRAGGSYEQYF. CDR3 in DNA: TGTGCCAGCAGCCAAAGAGCGGGGGGTTCCTACGAGCAGTACTTC.

This clonotype has just a few counts. The CDR3 coding sequence is TGCAGCGTACAGGGGGGGGAGACCCAGTACTTC. Its protein is CSVQGGETQYF. V usage is TRBV29-1 and J usage is TRBJ2-5, with D perhaps TRBD1 (8 bases). The ends were cut back, 6 bases at V and 5 bases at J, with 10 bases in the middle. There are 11 residues in the CDR3. Germline values: CDR1 SQVTM, CDR2 ANQGSEA.

The J gene is TRBJ1-1, the V gene TRBV13; 8 bases are shared with TRBD1. The CDR3 is 18 amino acids. Germline values: CDR1 PRHDT, CDR2 FYEKMQ (reference sequence). J gave up 1 base and V 0 bases, and 10 bases lay outside the gene matches. The CDR3 region has the DNA TGTGCCAGCAGCTTAGGGGGTCGGACAGGGTTGACGAACACTGAAGCTTTCTTT. Protein: CASSLGGRTGLTNTEAFF.

This chain joins TRBV12-3 or TRBV12-4 and TRBJ1-2; the match to TRBD1 covers 9 bases. The V and J ends lost 4 bases and 7 bases, in that order; junction bases with no gene match: 7. The CDR3 covers 14 residues. DNA for the CDR3: TGTGCCAGCAGTTCACAGGGGGCGCCGGCTGGCTACACCTTC. Protein: CASSSQGAPAGYTF.

The rearrangement uses TRBV6-2 or TRBV6-3 and TRBJ2-1, with D perhaps TRBD1 (6 bases). Germline assignment: CDR1 MNHEY and CDR2 SVGEGT. The CDR3 length is 12 residues. V lost 2 bases, J lost 8 bases, and 7 bases lay in between. The CDR3: CASSYGGYEQFF. The CDR3 DNA reads as TGTGCCAGCAGTTACGGGGGCTATGAGCAGTTCTTC.